The clone carrying this T cell receptor beta chain occurred many times. From RNA transcripts, TCR beta CDR3 regions were amplified. Primed by the HTBI set, a first-round RT-PCR was run on the TCR CDR3. From the multiplex PCR reads, TCRdb called clonotypes with MiXCR, one entry per CDR3 protein. The table records roughly 580,000 distinct CDR3 sequences, 40% to 55% of them present only once. This record belongs to a study of T cells in Graves' hyperthyroidism and ophthalmopathy. CDR1 and CDR2 from the germline V gene are SEHNR and FQNEAQ (reference sequence). The ends were cut back, 4 bases at V and 2 bases at J, with 9 bases in the middle. The CDR3 sequence is 15 residues long.

The chain uses TRBV7-9 and TRBJ2-6, with D uncertain. The sample comprised peripheral blood or thyroid tissue (not recorded which). This receptor was identified in a young woman with Graves' hyperthyroidism. This CDR3 reads CASSSDKTGANVLTF. The CDR3 DNA reads as TGTGCCAGCAGCTCCGATAAGACTGGGGCCAACGTCCTGACTTTC. Complete variable domain (other parts from reference TRBV7-9 and TRBJ2-6): DTGVSQNPRHKITKRGQNVTFRCDPISEHNRLYWYRQTLGQGPEFLTYFQNEAQLEKSRLLSDRFSAERPKGSFSTLEIQRTEQGDSAMYLCASSSDKTGANVLTFGAGSRLTVL.